This T cell receptor (beta chain) was recorded in a study of cytotoxic CD8 clonotypes in ibrutinib-treated CLL. Study in general: Productive templates per sample averaged about 260,000; productive rearrangements, 80,000 to 95,000. Study-wide points: Treatment left the uncommon public clonotypes either contracted or stable in frequency. Sustained-remission and progressing patients' sampling times differed.

This clone has just a few counts. Its specificity is unknown. V trimming: 3 bases; J trimming: 4 bases; junction bases outside the gene matches: 5. This CDR3 contains 14 residues. Germline V CDR1 and CDR2: LNHNV, YYDKDF (reference sequence). TCRdb keeps only in-frame clones here, not all; method: immunoSEQ multiplex PCR. The table has about 130,000 clones, around 80% seen once. The chain links TRBV15 to TRBJ1-1, with 7 nucleotides matching TRBD1. The input for sequencing was PBMCs, taken after 12 months of ibrutinib treatment. The TCR comes from a human donor with chronic lymphocytic leukemia. In DNA form, the CDR3 reads TGTGCCACCAGCAGTCAGCAGGGGGGCACTGAAGCTTTCTTT. It codes for CATSSQQGGTEAFF.